Below, one TCR beta chain is given with its context. This specimen belongs to a study of blood T cells in healthy people across ages. Together with a sample-barcoded 5' primer, a J-beta primer mix was included in a second PCR lasting about 6 to 11 cycles. TCRdb ran MiXCR on the 5' RACE reads and lists one entry per CDR3 protein. The sample gives more than 650,000 distinct CDR3 sequences, 25% to 30% of which show up once; around 3% is in the top ten. Looked up from germline, CDR1 is SEHNR and CDR2 is FQNEAQ (reference sequence). This CDR3 comprises 14 residues. V was pared by 2 bases and J by 4 bases, with 11 bases between. These data also formed part of another study, on T cells of mothers and their children.

The V gene is TRBV7-9, the J gene TRBJ1-2, with D maybe TRBD1 (6 bases). The TCR originated in a boy under 18 in good health. The sample comprised blood. The CDR3 is CASSLPTGIYGYTF. The CDR3 DNA sequence: TGTGCCAGCAGCTTACCGACAGGCATCTATGGCTACACCTTC.